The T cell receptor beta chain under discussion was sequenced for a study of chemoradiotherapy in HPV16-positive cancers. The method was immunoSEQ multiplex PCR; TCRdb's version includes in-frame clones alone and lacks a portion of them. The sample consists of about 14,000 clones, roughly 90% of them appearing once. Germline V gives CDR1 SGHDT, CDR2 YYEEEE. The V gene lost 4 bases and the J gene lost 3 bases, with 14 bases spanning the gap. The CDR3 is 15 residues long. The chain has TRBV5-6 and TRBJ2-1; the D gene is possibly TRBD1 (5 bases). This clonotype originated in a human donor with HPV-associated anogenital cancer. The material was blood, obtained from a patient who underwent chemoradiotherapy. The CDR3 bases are TGTGCCAGCAGCCCGAGACAGAGACACTACAATGAGCAGTTCTTC. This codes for CASSPRQRHYNEQFF. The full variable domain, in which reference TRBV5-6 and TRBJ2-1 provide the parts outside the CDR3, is DAGVTQSPTHLIKTRGQQVTLRCSPKSGHDTVSWYQQALGQGPQFIFQYYEEEERQRGNFPDRFSGHQFPNYSSELNVNALLLGDSALYLCASSPRQRHYNEQFFGPGTRLTVL.